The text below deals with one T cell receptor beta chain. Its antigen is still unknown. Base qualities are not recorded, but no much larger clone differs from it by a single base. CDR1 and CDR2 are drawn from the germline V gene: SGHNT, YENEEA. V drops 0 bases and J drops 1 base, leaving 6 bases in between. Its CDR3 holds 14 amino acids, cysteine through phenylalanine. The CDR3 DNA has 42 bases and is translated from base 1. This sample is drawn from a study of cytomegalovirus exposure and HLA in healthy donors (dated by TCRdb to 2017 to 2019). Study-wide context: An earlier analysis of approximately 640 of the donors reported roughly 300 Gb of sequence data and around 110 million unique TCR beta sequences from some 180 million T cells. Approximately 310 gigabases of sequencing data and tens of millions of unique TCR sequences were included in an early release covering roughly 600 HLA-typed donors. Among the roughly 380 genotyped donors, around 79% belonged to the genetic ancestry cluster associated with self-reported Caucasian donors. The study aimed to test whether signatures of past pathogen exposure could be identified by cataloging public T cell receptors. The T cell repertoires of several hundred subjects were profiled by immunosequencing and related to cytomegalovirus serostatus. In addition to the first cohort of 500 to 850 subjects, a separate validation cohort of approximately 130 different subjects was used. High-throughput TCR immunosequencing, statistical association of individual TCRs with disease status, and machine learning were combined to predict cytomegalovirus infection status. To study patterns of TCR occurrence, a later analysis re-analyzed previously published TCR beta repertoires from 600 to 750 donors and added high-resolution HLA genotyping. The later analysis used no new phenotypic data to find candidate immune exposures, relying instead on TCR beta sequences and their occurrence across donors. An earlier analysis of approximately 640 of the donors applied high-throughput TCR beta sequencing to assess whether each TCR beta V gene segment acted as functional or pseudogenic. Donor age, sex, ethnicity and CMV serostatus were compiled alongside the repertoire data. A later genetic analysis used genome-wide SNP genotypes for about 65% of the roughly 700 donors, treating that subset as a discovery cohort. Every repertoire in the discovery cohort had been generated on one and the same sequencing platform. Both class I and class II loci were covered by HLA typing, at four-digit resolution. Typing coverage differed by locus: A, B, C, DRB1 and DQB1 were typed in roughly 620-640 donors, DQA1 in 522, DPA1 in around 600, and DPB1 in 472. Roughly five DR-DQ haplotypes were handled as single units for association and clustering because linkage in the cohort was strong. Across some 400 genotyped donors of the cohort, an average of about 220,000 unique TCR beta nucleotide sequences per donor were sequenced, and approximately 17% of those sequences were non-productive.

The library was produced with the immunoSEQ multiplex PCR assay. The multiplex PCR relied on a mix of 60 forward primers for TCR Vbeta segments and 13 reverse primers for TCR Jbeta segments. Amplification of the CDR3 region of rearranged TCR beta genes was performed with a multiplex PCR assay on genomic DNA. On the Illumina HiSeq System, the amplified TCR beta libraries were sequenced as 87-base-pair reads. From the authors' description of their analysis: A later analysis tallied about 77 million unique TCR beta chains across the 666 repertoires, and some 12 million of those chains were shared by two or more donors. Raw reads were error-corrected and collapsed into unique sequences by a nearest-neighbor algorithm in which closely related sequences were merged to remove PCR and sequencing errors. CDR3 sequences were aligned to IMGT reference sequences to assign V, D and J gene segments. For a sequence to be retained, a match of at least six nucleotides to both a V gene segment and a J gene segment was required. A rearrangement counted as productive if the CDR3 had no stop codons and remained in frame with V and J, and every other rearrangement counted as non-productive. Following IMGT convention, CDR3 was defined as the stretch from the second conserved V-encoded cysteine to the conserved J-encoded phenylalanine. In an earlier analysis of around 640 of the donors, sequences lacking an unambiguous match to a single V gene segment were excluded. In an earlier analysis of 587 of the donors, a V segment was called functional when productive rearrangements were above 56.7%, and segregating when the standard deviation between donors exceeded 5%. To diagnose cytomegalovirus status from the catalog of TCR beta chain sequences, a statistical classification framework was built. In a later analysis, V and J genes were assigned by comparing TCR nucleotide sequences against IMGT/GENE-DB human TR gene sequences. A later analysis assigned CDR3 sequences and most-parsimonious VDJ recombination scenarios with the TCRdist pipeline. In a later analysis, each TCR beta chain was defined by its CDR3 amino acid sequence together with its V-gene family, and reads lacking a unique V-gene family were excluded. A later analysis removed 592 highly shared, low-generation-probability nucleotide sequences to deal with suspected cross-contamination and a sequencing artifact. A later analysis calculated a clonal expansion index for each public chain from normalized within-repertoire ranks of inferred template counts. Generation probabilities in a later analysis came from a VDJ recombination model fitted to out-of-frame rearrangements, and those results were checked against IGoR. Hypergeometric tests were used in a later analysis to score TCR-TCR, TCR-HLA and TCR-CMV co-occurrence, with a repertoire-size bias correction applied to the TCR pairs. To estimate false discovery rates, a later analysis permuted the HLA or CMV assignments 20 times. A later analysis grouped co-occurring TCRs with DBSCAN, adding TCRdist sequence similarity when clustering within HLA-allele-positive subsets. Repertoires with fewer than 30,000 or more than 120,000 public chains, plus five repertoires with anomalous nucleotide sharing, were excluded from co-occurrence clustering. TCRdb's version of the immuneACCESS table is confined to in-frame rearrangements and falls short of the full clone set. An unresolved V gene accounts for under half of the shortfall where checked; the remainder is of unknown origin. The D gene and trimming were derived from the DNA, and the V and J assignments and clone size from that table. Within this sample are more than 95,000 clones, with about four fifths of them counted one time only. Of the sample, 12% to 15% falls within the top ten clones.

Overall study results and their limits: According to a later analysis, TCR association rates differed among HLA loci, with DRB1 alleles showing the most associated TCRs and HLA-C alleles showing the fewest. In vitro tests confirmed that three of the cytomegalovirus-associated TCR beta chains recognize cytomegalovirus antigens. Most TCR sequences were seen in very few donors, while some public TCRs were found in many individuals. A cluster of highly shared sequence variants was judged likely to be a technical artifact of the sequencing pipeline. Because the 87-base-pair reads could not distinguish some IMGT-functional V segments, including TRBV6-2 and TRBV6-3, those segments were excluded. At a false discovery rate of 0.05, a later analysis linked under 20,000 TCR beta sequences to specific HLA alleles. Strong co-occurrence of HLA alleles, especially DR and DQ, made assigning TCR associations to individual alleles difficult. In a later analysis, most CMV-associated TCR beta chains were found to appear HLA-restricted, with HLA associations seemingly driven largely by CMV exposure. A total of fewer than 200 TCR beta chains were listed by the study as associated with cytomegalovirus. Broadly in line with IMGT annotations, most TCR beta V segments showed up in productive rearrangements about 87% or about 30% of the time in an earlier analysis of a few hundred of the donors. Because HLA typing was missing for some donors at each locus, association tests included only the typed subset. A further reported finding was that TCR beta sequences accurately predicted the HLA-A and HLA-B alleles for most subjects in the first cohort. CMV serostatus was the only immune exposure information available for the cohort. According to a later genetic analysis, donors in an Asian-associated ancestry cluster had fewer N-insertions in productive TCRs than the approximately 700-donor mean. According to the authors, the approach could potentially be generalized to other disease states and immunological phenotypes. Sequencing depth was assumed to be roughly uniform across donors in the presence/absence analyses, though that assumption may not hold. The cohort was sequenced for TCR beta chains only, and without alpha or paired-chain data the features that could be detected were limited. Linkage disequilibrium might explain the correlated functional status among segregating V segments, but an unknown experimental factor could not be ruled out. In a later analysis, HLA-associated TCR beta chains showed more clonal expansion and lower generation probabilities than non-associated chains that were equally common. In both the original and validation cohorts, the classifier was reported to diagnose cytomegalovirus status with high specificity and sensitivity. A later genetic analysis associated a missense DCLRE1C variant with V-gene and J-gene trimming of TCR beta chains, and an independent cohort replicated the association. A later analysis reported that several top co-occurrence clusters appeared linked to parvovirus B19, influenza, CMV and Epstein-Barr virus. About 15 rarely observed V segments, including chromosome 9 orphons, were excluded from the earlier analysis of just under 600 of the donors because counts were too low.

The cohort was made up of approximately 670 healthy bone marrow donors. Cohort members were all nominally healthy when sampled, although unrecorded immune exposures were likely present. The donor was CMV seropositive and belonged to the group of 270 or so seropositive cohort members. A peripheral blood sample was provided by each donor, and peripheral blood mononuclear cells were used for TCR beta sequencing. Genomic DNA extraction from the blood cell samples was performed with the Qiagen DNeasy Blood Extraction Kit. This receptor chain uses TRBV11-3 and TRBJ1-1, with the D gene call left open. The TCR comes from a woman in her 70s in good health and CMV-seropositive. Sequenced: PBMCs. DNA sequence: TGTGCCAGCAGCTTAGAGGGCAGGAACACTGAAGCTTTCTTT. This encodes CASSLEGRNTEAFF.